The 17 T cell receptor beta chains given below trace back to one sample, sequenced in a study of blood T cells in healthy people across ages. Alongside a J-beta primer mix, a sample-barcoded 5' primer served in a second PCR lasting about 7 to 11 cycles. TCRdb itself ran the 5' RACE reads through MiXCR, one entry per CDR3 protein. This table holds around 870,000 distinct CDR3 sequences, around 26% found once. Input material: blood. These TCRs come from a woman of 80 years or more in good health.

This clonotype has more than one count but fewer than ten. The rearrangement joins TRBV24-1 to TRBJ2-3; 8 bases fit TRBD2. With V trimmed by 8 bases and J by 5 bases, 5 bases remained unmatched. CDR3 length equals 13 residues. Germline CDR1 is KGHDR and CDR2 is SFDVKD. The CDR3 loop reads CATTRGAGDTQYF. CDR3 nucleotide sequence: TGTGCCACCACGCGGGGGGCCGGAGATACGCAGTATTTT.

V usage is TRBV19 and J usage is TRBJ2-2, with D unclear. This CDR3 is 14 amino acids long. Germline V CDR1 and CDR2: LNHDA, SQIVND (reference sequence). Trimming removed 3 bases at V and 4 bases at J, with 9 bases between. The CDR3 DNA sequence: TGTGCCAGTAGTATGGGAACACTCACCGGGGAGCTGTTTTTT. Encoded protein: CASSMGTLTGELFF. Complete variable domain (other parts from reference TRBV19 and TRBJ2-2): DGGITQSPKYLFRKEGQNVTLSCEQNLNHDAMYWYRQDPGQGLRLIYYSQIVNDFQKGDIAEGYSVSREKKESFPLTVTSAQKNPTAFYLCASSMGTLTGELFFGEGSRLTVL.

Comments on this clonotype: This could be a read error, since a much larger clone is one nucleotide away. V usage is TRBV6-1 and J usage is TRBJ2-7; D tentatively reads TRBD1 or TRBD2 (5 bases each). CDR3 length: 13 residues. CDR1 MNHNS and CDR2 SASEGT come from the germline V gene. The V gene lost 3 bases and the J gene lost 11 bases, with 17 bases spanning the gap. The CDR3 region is CASSEERGPGKYF. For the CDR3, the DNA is TGTGCCAGCAGTGAGGAACGGGGACCGGGAAAGTACTTC.

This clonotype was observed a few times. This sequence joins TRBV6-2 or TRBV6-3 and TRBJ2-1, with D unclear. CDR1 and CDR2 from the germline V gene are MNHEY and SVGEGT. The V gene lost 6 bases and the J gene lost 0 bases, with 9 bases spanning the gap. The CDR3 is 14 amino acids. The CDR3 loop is CASRTQSSYNEQFF. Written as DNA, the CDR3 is TGTGCCAGCAGGACGCAGAGCTCCTACAATGAGCAGTTCTTC.

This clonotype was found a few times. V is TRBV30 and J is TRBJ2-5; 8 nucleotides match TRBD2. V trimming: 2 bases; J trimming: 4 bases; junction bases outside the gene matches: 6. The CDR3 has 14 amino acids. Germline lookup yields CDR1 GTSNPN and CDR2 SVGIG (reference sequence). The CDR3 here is CAWSSGGGGETQYF. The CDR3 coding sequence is TGTGCCTGGAGTTCGGGGGGGGGCGGAGAGACCCAGTACTTC. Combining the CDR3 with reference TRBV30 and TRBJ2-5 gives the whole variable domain SQTIHQWPATLVQPVGSPLSLECTVEGTSNPNLYWYRQAAGRGLQLLFYSVGIGQISSEVPQNLSASRPQDRQFILSSKKLLLSDSGFYLCAWSSGGGGETQYFGPGTRLLVL.

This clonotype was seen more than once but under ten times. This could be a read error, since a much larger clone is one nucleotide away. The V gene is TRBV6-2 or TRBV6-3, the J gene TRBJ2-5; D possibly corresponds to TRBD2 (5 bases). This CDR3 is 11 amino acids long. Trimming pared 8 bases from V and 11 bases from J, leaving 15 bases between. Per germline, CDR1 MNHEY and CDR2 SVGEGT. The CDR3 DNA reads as TGTGCCAGCGCGGGTTATCGAGAGCAGTACTTC. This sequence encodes CASAGYREQYF.

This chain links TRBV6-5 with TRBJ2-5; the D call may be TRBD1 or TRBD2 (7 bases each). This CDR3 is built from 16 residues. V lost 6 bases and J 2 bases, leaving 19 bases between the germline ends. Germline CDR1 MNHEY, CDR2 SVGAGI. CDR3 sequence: CASSPLQGGGQETQYF. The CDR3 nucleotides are TGTGCCAGCAGCCCACTTCAGGGGGGGGGGCAAGAGACCCAGTACTTC.

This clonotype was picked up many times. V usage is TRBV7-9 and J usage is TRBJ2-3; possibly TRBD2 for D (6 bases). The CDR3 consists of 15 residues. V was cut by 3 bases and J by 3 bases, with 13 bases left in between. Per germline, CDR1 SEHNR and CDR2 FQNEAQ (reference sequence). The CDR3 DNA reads TGTGCCAGCAGCTTTGTTTTGGGGAGGACAGATACGCAGTATTTT. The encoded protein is CASSFVLGRTDTQYF.

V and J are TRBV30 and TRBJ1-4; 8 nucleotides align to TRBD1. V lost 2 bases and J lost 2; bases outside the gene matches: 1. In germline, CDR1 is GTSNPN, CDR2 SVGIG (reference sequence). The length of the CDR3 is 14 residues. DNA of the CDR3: TGTGCCTGGAGTCCAGGGGGCACTAATGAAAAACTGTTTTTT. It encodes CAWSPGGTNEKLFF.

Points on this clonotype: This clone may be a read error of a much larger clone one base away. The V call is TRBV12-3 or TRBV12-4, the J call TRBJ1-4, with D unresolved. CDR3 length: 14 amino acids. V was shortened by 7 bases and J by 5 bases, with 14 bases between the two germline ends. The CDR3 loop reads CASTVGRENEKLFF. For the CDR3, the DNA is TGTGCCAGCACCGTCGGACGAGAGAATGAAAAACTGTTTTTT.

This CDR3 is CSVGGGESSYEQYF. The CDR3 DNA reads TGCAGCGTGGGTGGAGGCGAGAGCTCCTACGAGCAGTACTTC. This sequence joins TRBV29-1 and TRBJ2-7; maybe TRBD2 (5 bases). The CDR3 runs to 14 residues. The germline V and J ends were trimmed by 6 bases and 0 bases, with 15 bases remaining between them. CDR1 and CDR2 from the germline V gene are SQVTM and ANQGSEA.

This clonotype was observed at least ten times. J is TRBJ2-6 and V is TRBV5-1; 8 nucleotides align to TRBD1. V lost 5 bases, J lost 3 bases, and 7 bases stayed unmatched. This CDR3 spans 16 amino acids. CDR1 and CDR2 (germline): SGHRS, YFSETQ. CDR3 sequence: CASRAGGLNGANVLTF. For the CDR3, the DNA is TGCGCCAGCAGGGCAGGGGGCTTAAATGGGGCCAACGTCCTGACTTTC.

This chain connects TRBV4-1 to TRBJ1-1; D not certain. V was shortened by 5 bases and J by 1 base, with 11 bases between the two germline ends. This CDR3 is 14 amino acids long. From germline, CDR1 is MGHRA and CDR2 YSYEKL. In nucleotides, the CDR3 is TGCGCCAGCAGCGCCGGTGATCGGAACACTGAAGCTTTCTTT. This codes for CASSAGDRNTEAFF.

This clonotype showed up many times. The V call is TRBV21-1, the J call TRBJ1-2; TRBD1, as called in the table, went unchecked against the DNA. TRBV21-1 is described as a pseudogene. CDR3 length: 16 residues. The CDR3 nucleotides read TGTGCCAGCAGCAAATGGGGGACAGGGGGCGACGACGGCTACACCTTC. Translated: CASSKWGTGGDDGYTF.

CDR3 DNA sequence: TGTGCCAGCAGCTTACCTAGCGGGGTGTCGGATACGCAGTATTTT. This translates into CASSLPSGVSDTQYF. This chain uses TRBV7-2 with TRBJ2-3; 9 nucleotides line up with TRBD2. This CDR3 contains 15 residues. The V and J ends lost 2 bases and 6 bases, in that order; junction bases with no gene match: 6. Per the germline V gene, CDR1 is SGHTA and CDR2 is FQGNSA.

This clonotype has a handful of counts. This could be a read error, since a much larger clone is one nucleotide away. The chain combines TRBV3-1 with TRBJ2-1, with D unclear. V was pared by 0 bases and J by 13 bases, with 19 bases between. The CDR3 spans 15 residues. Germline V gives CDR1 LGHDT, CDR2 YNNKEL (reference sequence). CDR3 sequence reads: CASSQDRRNSETQFF. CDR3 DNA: TGTGCCAGCAGCCAAGACCGACGTAACTCAGAGACCCAGTTCTTC.

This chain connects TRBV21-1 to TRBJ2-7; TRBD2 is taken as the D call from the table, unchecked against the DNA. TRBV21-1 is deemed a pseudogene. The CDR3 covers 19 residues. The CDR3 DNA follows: TGTGCCAGCAGCAAAAGGCGGACTAGCGGGACGGTTAACTCCTACGAGCAGTACTTC. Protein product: CASSKRRTSGTVNSYEQYF.